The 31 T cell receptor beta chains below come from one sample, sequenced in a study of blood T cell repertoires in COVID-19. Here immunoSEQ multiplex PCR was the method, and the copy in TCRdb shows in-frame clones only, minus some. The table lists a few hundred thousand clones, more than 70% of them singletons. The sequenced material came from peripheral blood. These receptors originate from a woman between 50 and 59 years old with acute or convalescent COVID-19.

CDR3 amino acids: CASSVLGVSTEAFF. In DNA, the CDR3 is TGTGCCAGCAGCGTACTTGGTGTTAGCACTGAAGCTTTCTTT. This chain links TRBV9 with TRBJ1-1, with unresolved D. Trimming left V 1 base short and J 4 bases short, with 11 bases between. Germline V gives CDR1 SGDLS, CDR2 YYNGEE. The CDR3 is made up of 14 amino acids.

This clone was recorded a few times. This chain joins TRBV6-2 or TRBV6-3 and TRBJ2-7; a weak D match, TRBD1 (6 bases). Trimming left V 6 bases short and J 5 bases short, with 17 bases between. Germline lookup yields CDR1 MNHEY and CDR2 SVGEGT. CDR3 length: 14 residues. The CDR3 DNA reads TGTGCCAGCAGCCTGGGCAGGGGTAGCAACGAGCAGTACTTC. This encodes CASSLGRGSNEQYF.

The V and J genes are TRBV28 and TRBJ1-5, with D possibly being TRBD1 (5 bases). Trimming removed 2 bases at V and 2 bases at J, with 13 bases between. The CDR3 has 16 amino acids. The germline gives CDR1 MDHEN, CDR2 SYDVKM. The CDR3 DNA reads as TGTGCCAGCAGTTTACTAGGGGATGCTGGCAATCAGCCCCAGCATTTT. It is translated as CASSLLGDAGNQPQHF. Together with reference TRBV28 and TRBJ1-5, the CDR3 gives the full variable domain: DVKVTQSSRYLVKRTGEKVFLECVQDMDHENMFWYRQDPGLGLRLIYFSYDVKMKEKGDIPEGYSVSREKKERFSLILESASTNQTSMYLCASSLLGDAGNQPQHFGDGTRLSIL.

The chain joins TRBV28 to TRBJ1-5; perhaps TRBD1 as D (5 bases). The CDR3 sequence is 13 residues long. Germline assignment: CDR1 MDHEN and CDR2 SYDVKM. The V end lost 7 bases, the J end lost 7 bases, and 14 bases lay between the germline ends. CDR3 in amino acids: CASTTGGRQPQHF. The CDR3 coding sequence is TGTGCCAGCACCACTGGGGGGAGGCAGCCCCAGCATTTT.

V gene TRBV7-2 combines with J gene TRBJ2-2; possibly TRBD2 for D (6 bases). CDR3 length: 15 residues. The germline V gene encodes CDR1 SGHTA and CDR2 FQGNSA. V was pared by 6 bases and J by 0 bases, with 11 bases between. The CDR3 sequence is CASRGRTANTGELFF. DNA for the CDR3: TGTGCCAGCAGGGGGAGGACGGCGAACACCGGGGAGCTGTTTTTT.

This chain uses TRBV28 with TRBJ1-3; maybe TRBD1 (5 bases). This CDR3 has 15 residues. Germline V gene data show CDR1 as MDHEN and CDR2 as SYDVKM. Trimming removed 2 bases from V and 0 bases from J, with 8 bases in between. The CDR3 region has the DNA TGTGCCAGCAGTTTAGACAGCAGCTCTGGAAACACCATATATTTT. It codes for CASSLDSSSGNTIYF.

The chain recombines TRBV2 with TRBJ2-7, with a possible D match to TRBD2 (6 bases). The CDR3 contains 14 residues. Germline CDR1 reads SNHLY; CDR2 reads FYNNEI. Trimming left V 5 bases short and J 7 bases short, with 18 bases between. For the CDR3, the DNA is TGTGCCAGCAGTTATCTCCTTGAGCGGGCGGAGCAGTACTTC. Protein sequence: CASSYLLERAEQYF.

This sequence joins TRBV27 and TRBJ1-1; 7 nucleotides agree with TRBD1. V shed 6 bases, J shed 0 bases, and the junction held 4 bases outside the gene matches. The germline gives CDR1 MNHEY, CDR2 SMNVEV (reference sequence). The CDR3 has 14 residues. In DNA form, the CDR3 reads TGTGCCAGCAGACTGGGACAGATGAACACTGAAGCTTTCTTT. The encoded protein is CASRLGQMNTEAFF.

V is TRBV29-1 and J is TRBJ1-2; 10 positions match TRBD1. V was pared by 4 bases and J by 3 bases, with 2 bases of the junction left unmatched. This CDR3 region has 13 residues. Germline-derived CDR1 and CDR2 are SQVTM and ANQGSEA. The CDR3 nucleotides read TGCAGCGTTGTCGGACAGGGGGACTATGGCTACACCTTC. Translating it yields CSVVGQGDYGYTF.

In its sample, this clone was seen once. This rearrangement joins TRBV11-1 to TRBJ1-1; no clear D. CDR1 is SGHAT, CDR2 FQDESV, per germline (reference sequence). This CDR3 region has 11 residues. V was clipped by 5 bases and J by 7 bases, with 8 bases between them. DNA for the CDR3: TGTGCCAGCAGCAAAATTTATGAAGCTTTCTTT. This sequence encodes CASSKIYEAFF.

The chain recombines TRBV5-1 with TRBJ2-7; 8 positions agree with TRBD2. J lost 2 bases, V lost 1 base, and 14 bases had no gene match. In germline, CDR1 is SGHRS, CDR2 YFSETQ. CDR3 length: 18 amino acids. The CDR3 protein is CASSLRAETSVRTYEQYF. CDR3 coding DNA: TGCGCCAGCAGCTTGAGGGCAGAGACTAGCGTCAGAACCTACGAGCAGTACTTC.

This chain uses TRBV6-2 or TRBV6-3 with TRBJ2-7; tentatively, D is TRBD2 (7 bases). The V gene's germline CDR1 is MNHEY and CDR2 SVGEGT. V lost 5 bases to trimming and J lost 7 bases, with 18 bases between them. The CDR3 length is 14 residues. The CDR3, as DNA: TGTGCCAGCAGTCAGCGGGACCCCAGGGGTGAGCAGTACTTC. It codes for CASSQRDPRGEQYF.

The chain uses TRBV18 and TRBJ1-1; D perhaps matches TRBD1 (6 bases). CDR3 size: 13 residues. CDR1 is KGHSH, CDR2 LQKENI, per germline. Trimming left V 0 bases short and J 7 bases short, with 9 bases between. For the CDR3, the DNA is TGTGCCAGCTCACCACCGCCAGGGGATGAAGCTTTCTTT. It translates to CASSPPPGDEAFF.

DNA of the CDR3: TGTGCCAGCAGCTCCCCGGGTGGGGCCCTAGTATATGGCTACACCTTC. Protein sequence: CASSSPGGALVYGYTF. The chain carries TRBV5-8 and TRBJ1-2; TRBD1 is a possible D gene (5 bases). The CDR3 sequence is 16 residues long. Germline V gene data show CDR1 as SGHTS and CDR2 as YDEGEE. Between the trimmed V and J ends, which lost 3 bases and 5 bases, there was a span of 20 bases.

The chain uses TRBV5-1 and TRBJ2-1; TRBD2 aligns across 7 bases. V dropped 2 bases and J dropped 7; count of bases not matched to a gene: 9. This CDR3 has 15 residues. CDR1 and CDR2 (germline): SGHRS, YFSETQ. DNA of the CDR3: TGCGCCAGCAGCTTACGGGCGGGAGTAGGAAATGAGCAGTTCTTC. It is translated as CASSLRAGVGNEQFF.

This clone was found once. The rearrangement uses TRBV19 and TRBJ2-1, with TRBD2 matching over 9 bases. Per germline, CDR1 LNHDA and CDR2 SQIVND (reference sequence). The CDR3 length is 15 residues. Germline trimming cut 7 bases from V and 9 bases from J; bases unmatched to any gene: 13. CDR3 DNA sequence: TGTGCCAGTACCACGACTAGCGGAGGTTTTATTGAGCAGTTCTTC. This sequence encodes CASTTTSGGFIEQFF.

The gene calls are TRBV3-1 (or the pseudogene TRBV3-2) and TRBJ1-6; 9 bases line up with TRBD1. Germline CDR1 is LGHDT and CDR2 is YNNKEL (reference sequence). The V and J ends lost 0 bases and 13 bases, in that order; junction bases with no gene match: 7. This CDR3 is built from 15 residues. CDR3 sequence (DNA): TGTGCCAGCAGCCAAGAGACAGGGGGTATGGTTCCCCTCCACTTT. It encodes CASSQETGGMVPLHF.

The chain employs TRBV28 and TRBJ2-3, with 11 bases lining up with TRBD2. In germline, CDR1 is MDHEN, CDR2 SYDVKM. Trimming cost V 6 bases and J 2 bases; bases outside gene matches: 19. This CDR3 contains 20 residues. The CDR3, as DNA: TGTGCCAGCAGGGGGACCCCCGGGAAGGGGACTAGCGGCTACACAGATACGCAGTATTTT. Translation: CASRGTPGKGTSGYTDTQYF. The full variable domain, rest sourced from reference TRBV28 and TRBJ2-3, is DVKVTQSSRYLVKRTGEKVFLECVQDMDHENMFWYRQDPGLGLRLIYFSYDVKMKEKGDIPEGYSVSREKKERFSLILESASTNQTSMYLCASRGTPGKGTSGYTDTQYFGPGTRLTVL.

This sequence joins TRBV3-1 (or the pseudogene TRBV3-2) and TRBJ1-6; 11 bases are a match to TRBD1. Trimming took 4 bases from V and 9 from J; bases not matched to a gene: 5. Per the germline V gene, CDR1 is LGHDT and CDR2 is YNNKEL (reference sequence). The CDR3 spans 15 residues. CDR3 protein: CASSLRDRGGSPLHF. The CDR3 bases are TGTGCCAGCAGCCTCCGGGACAGGGGGGGTTCACCCCTCCACTTT.

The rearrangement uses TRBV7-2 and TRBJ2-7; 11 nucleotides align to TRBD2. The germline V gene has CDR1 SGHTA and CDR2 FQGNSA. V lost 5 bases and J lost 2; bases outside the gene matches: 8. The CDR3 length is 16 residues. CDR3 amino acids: CASSPRTSGRTYEQYF. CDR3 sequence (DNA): TGTGCCAGCAGCCCGCGGACTAGCGGGCGGACCTACGAGCAGTACTTC.

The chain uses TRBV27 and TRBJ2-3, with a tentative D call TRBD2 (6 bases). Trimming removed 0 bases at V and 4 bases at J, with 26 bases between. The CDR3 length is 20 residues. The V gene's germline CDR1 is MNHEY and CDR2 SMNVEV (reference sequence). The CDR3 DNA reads TGTGCCAGCAGTTTATCCGCCTTTGGAGGGTCCCCACGGACGGCAGATACGCAGTATTTT. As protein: CASSLSAFGGSPRTADTQYF.

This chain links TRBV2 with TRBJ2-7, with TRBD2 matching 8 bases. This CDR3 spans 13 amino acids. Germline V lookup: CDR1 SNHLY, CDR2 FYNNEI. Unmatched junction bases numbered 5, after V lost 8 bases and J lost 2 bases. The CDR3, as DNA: TGTGCCAGCTCCGTCGGGAGGGCCTACGAGCAGTACTTC. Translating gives CASSVGRAYEQYF.

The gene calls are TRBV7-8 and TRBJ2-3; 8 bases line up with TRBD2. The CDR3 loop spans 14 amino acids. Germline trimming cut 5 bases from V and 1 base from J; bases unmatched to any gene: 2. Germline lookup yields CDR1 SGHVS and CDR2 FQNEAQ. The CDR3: CASSVTSGTDTQYF. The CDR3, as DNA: TGTGCCAGCAGCGTGACTAGCGGCACAGATACGCAGTATTTT.

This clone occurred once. The DNA of the CDR3 is TGTGCCAGCACCGGGACTAGCACTCCGGGAGATACGCAGTATTTT. Translation gives CASTGTSTPGDTQYF. The chain uses TRBV2 and TRBJ2-3, with 9 bases that match TRBD2. This CDR3 spans 15 amino acids. CDR1 is SNHLY, CDR2 FYNNEI, per germline. The ends lost 7 bases at V and 5 bases at J; junction bases unmatched: 10.

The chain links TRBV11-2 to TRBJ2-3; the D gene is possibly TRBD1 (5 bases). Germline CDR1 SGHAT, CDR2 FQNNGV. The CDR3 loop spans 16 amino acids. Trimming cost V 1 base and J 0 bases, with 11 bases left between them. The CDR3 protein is CASSLAGYSSTDTQYF. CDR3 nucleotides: TGTGCCAGCAGCTTAGCAGGGTATAGCAGCACAGATACGCAGTATTTT.

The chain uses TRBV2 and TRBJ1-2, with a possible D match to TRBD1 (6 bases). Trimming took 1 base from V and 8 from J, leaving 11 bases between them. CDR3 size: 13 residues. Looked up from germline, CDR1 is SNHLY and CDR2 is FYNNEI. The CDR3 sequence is CASSEVPGAGYTF. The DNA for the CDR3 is TGTGCCAGCAGTGAAGTTCCAGGGGCAGGCTACACCTTC.

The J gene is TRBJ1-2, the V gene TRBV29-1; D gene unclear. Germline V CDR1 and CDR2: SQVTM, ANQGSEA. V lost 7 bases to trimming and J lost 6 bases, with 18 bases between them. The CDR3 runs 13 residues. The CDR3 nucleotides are TGCAGCGCGAGGAGACGGGGTAGTAATGGCTACACCTTC. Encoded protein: CSARRRGSNGYTF. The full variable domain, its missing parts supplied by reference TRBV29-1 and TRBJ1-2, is SAVISQKPSRDICQRGTSLTIQCQVDSQVTMMFWYRQQPGQSLTLIATANQGSEATYESGFVIDKFPISRPNLTFSTLTVSNMSPEDSSIYLCSARRRGSNGYTFGSGTRLTVV.

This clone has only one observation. CDR3 loop: CATREGSTYEQYF. For the CDR3, the DNA is TGTGCCACCCGGGAGGGCTCAACCTACGAGCAGTACTTC. The chain uses TRBV15 and TRBJ2-7; 8 bases match TRBD2. Looked up from germline, CDR1 is LNHNV and CDR2 is YYDKDF (reference sequence). J lost 2 bases, V lost 8 bases, and 5 bases had no gene match. The CDR3 spans 13 residues.

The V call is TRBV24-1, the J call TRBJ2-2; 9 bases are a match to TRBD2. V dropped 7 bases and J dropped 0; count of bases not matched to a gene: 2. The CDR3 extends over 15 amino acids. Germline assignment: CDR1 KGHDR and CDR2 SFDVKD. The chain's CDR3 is CATSSSGANTGELFF. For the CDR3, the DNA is TGTGCCACCAGCTCTAGCGGGGCGAACACCGGGGAGCTGTTTTTT.

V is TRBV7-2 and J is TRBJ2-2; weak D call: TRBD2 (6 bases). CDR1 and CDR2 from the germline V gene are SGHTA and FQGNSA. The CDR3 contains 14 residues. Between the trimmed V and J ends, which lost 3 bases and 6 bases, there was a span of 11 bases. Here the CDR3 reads CASSLGGTAGELFF. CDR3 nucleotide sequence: TGTGCCAGCAGCTTGGGGGGTACCGCCGGGGAGCTGTTTTTT.

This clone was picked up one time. CDR3: CASSQYSGVTDTQYF. CDR3 DNA sequence: TGTGCCAGCAGCCAATATTCGGGTGTCACAGATACGCAGTATTTT. The chain joins TRBV3-1 (or the pseudogene TRBV3-2) to TRBJ2-3; unclear D gene. V dropped 2 bases and J dropped 2 bases, with 11 bases sitting between them. Germline CDR1 and CDR2: LGHDT and YNNKEL (reference sequence). This CDR3 is built from 15 residues.